This T cell receptor (beta chain) derives from a study of blood T cell repertoires in COVID-19. The CDR3 has 15 amino acids. V lost 3 bases, J lost 4 bases, and 5 bases stayed unmatched. Germline loops: CDR1 SEHNR, CDR2 FQNEAQ (reference sequence). Measured with immunoSEQ multiplex PCR; TCRdb has only the in-frame clones, and not every one. The sample contains over 95,000 clones, approximately 84% of which appear only once. The rearrangement uses TRBV7-9 and TRBJ2-1, with 8 bases fitting TRBD2. Sequencing was carried out using peripheral blood. The receptor comes from a woman in her sixties with acute or convalescent COVID-19. CDR3 in DNA: TGTGCCAGCAGCTTGGGAGCGGGGGTTTACAATGAGCAGTTCTTC. Protein product: CASSLGAGVYNEQFF.